The 11 T cell receptor beta chains below were found in one sample sequenced in a study of T cells in tuberculosis. Clones were read by immunoSEQ multiplex PCR, and TCRdb kept only the in-frame ones, dropping some. The repertoire consists of about 37,000 clones, with approximately 90% occurring once and the leading ten covering about 2.4%. The time point here: new active TB diagnosis, blood taken before or within 7 days of starting treatment. Material: PBMCs, obtained at tuberculosis diagnosis. Receptors were obtained from an adult with tuberculosis.

The chain employs TRBV30 and TRBJ1-2, with D unclear. Trimming removed 0 bases from V and 6 bases from J, with 8 bases in between. The CDR3 loop spans 12 amino acids. Germline V gives CDR1 GTSNPN, CDR2 SVGIG (reference sequence). For the CDR3, the DNA is TGTGCCTGGAGTGTAAGAACAAATGGCTACACCTTC. Amino acid sequence: CAWSVRTNGYTF.

The gene calls are TRBV30 and TRBJ1-2; possible D gene TRBD1, 5 bases. Per the germline V gene, CDR1 is GTSNPN and CDR2 is SVGIG (reference sequence). V was clipped by 3 bases and J by 0 bases, with 14 bases between them. The CDR3 has 15 residues. The DNA of the CDR3 is TGTGCCTGGAGCAGGGCCAAATGGTCTAACTATGGCTACACCTTC. Translation: CAWSRAKWSNYGYTF. Filled out from reference TRBV30 and TRBJ1-2, the complete variable domain reads SQTIHQWPATLVQPVGSPLSLECTVEGTSNPNLYWYRQAAGRGLQLLFYSVGIGQISSEVPQNLSASRPQDRQFILSSKKLLLSDSGFYLCAWSRAKWSNYGYTFGSGTRLTVV.

The chain is built from TRBV4-3 and TRBJ2-2, with 7 bases fitting TRBD1. The CDR3 spans 17 residues. Trimming took 0 bases from V and 5 from J; bases not matched to a gene: 9. Germline V gene sequence: CDR1 LGHNA, CDR2 YSLEER. This CDR3 reads CASSQDRAGGATGELFF. Written as DNA, the CDR3 is TGCGCCAGCAGCCAAGATAGGGCAGGGGGAGCAACCGGGGAGCTGTTTTTT.

The chain employs TRBV15 and TRBJ1-3; D not certain. The CDR3 totals 15 residues. CDR1 LNHNV and CDR2 YYDKDF come from the germline V gene (reference sequence). The V and J ends lost 1 base and 0 bases respectively, with 7 bases between them. The CDR3 coding sequence is TGTGCCACCAGCAGAGGACGGAGCTCTGGAAACACCATATATTTT. Encoded protein: CATSRGRSSGNTIYF.

The count of this clone is one. CDR3 coding DNA: TGCGCCAGCAGCCCAGGACAGCAGATTGCCTACAATGAGCAGTTCTTC. This codes for CASSPGQQIAYNEQFF. The genes are TRBV5-1 and TRBJ2-1, with D perhaps TRBD1 (6 bases). The CDR3 is 16 residues long. CDR1 and CDR2 from the germline V gene are SGHRS and YFSETQ. V lost 4 bases and J lost 2, with 16 bases in between. The variable domain in full, with the rest retrieved from reference TRBV5-1 and TRBJ2-1, is KAGVTQTPRYLIKTRGQQVTLSCSPISGHRSVSWYQQTPGQGLQFLFEYFSETQRNKGNFPGRFSGRQFSNSRSEMNVSTLELGDSALYLCASSPGQQIAYNEQFFGPGTRLTVL.

The V and J genes are TRBV6-6 and TRBJ1-2, with D maybe TRBD1 (5 bases). This CDR3 contains 16 residues. The V gene's germline CDR1 is MNHNY and CDR2 SVGAGI (reference sequence). With 2 bases removed from V and 4 bases from J, the gap between germline ends came to 17 bases. The CDR3: CASSYVGVVLGYGYTF. The DNA for the CDR3 is TGTGCCAGCAGTTACGTAGGGGTCGTTTTAGGCTATGGCTACACCTTC.

V is TRBV28 and J is TRBJ1-4; no clear D. The germline CDR1 and CDR2 sequences are MDHEN and SYDVKM. The CDR3 is 14 residues long. V was trimmed by 4 bases and J by 7 bases, leaving 13 bases between them. The CDR3 DNA sequence: TGTGCCAGCAGTTCGGTAGAGCGGGGTGAAAAACTGTTTTTT. It is translated as CASSSVERGEKLFF.

The genes are TRBV5-1 and TRBJ2-7; D unresolved. V was clipped by 5 bases and J by 6 bases, with 12 bases between them. The CDR3 covers 12 residues. Germline CDR1 and CDR2: SGHRS and YFSETQ. The CDR3 loop is CASRIDGAEQYF. CDR3 nucleotides: TGCGCCAGCAGGATAGACGGAGCCGAGCAGTACTTC.

CDR3 DNA sequence: TGTGCCATCGTGGGCGGGGACTATGGCTACACCTTC. Protein sequence: CAIVGGDYGYTF. The chain recombines TRBV28 with TRBJ1-2; unclear D gene. The V end lost 10 bases, the J end lost 3 bases, and 12 bases lay between the germline ends. Germline values: CDR1 MDHEN, CDR2 SYDVKM. The CDR3 loop spans 12 amino acids.

The genes are TRBV6-4 and TRBJ2-1; TRBD2 might be the D (5 bases). The CDR3 extends over 15 amino acids. The germline gives CDR1 MRHNA, CDR2 SNTAGT. V lost 6 bases, J lost 0 bases, and 12 bases lay in between. As DNA, the CDR3 is TGTGCCAGCAGGATGAGCGGTAGCTCCTACAATGAGCAGTTCTTC. The encoded protein is CASRMSGSSYNEQFF.

V is TRBV12-5 and J is TRBJ2-1, with 10 positions matching TRBD2. The CDR3 has 16 residues. Germline-derived CDR1 and CDR2 are LGHNT and FRNRAP. After removal of 0 bases from V and 5 bases from J, the junction contained 4 bases not matched to a gene. CDR3 bases: TGTGCTAGTGGTTTGGTACTAGCGGGGACCGACAATGAGCAGTTCTTC. Its translation is CASGLVLAGTDNEQFF. Together with reference TRBV12-5 and TRBJ2-1, the CDR3 gives the full variable domain: DARVTQTPRHKVTEMGQEVTMRCQPILGHNTVFWYRQTMMQGLELLAYFRNRAPLDDSGMPKDRFSAEMPDATLATLKIQPSEPRDSAVYFCASGLVLAGTDNEQFFGPGTRLTVL.